Described below is a single TCR beta chain sequence and its context. A read error may account for a junction end that differs from germline. These data are taken from a study of blood T cell repertoires in COVID-19. Turning to the study itself: The cDNA or gDNA used as material had been derived from T cells, B-cell-depleted T cells, or PBMCs.

The CDR3 consists of 15 residues. CDR1 and CDR2 from the germline V gene are SSHAT and FNYEAQ (reference sequence). TCRdb's copy holds only in-frame clones and misses some; the assay was immunoSEQ multiplex PCR. The sample lists fewer than 350,000 clones; about 76% were seen once. The sample was peripheral blood. The sequence derives from a woman aged 60 to 75 with active or convalescent COVID-19. The chain couples TRBV7-7 to TRBJ1-4; a possible D gene is TRBD1 (6 bases). The CDR3 DNA is TGTGCTAGCAGCTTAGCGGGGGCTCCTAATGAAAAACTGTTTTTT. Protein sequence: CASSLAGAPNEKLFF.